The clone carrying this TCR beta chain was detected ten times or more. Germline V gives CDR1 MGHRA, CDR2 YSYEKL. The CDR3 totals 15 residues. Trimming took 0 bases from V and 7 from J, leaving 12 bases between them. TCRdb called the RT-PCR reads again in MiXCR, with one record for every CDR3 protein. The sample comprises hundreds of thousands of distinct CDR3 sequences, 11% to 15% of which are singletons, and 3% to 4.5% rests with the top ten. This chain joins TRBV4-1 and TRBJ1-4; the D gene is possibly TRBD1 (6 bases). Sequencing input: memory CD4+ T cells from blood. The TCR comes from a female donor in good health, serving as a healthy control. CDR3 nucleotides: TGCGCCAGCAGCCAAGATAATAACAGGGCTGAAAAACTGTTTTTT. This encodes CASSQDNNRAEKLFF.